This T cell receptor (beta chain) was captured by sequencing in a study of metastatic and nonmetastatic thyroid tumors. At the level of the study: Both malignant and benign thyroid patients supplied peripheral blood and tumor or nodule tissue samples, across which the repertoires of these patients were then compared.

TCRdb reanalyzed the PCR reads with MiXCR. In the table there are 7,500 to 8,000 clones, 25% to 30% of which are singletons. This CDR3 has 15 residues. The germline CDR1 and CDR2 sequences are SEHNR and FQNEAQ (reference sequence). V was pared by 1 base and J by 8 bases, with 14 bases between. This clone has a count of ten or more. No treatment of any kind had been given to any patient before thyroid surgery. This chain uses TRBV7-9 with TRBJ1-4; D is ambiguous. This clonotype was obtained from a male donor with papillary thyroid cancer or a benign thyroid nodule (not recorded which). Some clones in this sample may be carry-over from other donors' samples. Sequencing was carried out using tumor tissue. CDR3 sequence: CASSLDGGFLEKLFF. CDR3 DNA sequence: TGTGCCAGCAGCTTAGACGGAGGGTTTCTGGAAAAACTGTTTTTT.